This T cell receptor (beta chain) was obtained from a study of T-cell memory formation after mild COVID-19. The overall study: Largely donor-specific TCR clusters were found.

This clonotype was seen more than once but under ten times. Antigen unknown. From 5'RACE with constant-segment primers came TCR alpha and TCR beta cDNA libraries that carried sample barcodes and UMIs. TCRdb called the 5' RACE reads again in MiXCR, with one record for every CDR3 protein. The profile shows around 450,000 distinct CDR3 sequences, roughly a quarter of them singletons. This CDR3 region has 15 residues. The V and J ends lost 7 bases and 2 bases, in that order; junction bases with no gene match: 9. Points from the study as a whole: Researchers could not confirm that second-wave clones peaking on day 37 targeted SARS-CoV-2. Clones contracting day 15 to 85 were balanced CD4/CD8; later expanders leaned CD4+.

This sequence joins TRBV12-3 or TRBV12-4 and TRBJ2-7; 9 bases are shared with TRBD2. This receptor was identified in an adult woman who had mild COVID-19 (a few samples of this study predate the infection). Cell type and time point are not known. Sequences were obtained from PBMCs or a T cell subset sorted from them (not recorded which). In DNA, the CDR3 is TGTGCCAGCACGAGCGGGACTAGCTACGCCTACGAGCAGTACTTC. The encoded protein is CASTSGTSYAYEQYF.